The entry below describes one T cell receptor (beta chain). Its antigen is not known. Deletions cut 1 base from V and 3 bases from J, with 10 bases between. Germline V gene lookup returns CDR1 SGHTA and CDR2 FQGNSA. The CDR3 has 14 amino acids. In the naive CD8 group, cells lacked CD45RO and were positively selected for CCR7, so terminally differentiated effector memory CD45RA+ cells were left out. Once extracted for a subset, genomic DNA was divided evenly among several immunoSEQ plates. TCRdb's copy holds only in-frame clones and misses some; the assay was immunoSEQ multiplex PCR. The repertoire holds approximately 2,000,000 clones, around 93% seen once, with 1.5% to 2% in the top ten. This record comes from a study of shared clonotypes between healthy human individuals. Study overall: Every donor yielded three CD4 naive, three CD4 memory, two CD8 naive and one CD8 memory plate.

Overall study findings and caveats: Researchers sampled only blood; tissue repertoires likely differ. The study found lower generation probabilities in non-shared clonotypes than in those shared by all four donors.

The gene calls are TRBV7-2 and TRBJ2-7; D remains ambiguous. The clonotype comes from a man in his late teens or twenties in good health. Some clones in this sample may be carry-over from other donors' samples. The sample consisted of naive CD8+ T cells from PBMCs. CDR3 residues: CASSLEMAYYEQYF. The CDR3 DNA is TGTGCCAGCAGCTTAGAAATGGCATACTACGAGCAGTACTTC. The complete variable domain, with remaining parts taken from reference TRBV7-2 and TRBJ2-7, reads GAGVSQSPSNKVTEKGKDVELRCDPISGHTALYWYRQSLGQGLEFLIYFQGNSAPDKSGLPSDRFSAERTGGSVSTLTIQRTQQEDSAVYLCASSLEMAYYEQYFGPGTRLTVT.